This T cell receptor beta chain was identified in a study of shared clonotypes between healthy human individuals. DNA from unsorted PBMC was sequenced on ten immunoSEQ deep assay plates. This table comes from immunoSEQ multiplex PCR, and its TCRdb copy is limited to in-frame clones, with some not included. The sample holds hundreds of thousands of clones; about 76% are singletons and the top ten take roughly 13%. This clone was seen a single time. This CDR3 has 14 residues. The junction had 4 bases not matched to a gene; V was cut back by 5 bases and J by 2 bases. CDR1 is SGHTA, CDR2 FQGTGA, per germline.

Sequenced: PBMCs. The rearrangement uses TRBV7-3 and TRBJ2-3, with TRBD2 matching over 7 bases. The receptor comes from a middle-aged woman in good health. Some clones in this sample may be carry-over from other donors' samples. As DNA, the CDR3 is TGTGCCAGCAGCCCGGGACTATACACAGATACGCAGTATTTT. As protein: CASSPGLYTDTQYF.